One and the same sample provided the 30 T cell receptor beta chains below, sequenced in a study of OX40 agonist ivuxolimab in advanced cancers. Sequenced by immunoSEQ multiplex PCR; TCRdb stores in-frame clones only, minus some. Seen here are more than 45,000 clones, approximately 84% observed once, and the top ten hold 4.6%. Sequenced material: CD4+ or CD8+ T cells sorted from blood, taken in a trial of the OX40 agonist ivuxolimab. The source is an adult with an advanced solid tumor such as melanoma, head and neck, liver or kidney cancer.

The rearrangement joins TRBV12-5 to TRBJ2-7; 8 positions match TRBD1. The trim removed 6 bases at V and 1 base at J, leaving 5 bases unmatched. The CDR3 has 14 residues. From germline, CDR1 is LGHNT and CDR2 FRNRAP. CDR3: CASGPGTGSYEQYF. The CDR3 region has the DNA TGTGCTAGTGGACCCGGGACAGGTTCCTACGAGCAGTACTTC.

This chain links TRBV28 with TRBJ1-4; D not resolved. Trimming pared 5 bases from V and 3 bases from J, leaving 10 bases between. This CDR3 spans 14 amino acids. CDR1 MDHEN and CDR2 SYDVKM come from the germline V gene. CDR3 sequence (DNA): TGTGCCAGCAGTAGAAGCGCGGCTAATGAAAAACTGTTTTTT. It specifies CASSRSAANEKLFF.

The chain has TRBV28 and TRBJ2-3; 7 bases agree with TRBD1. After removal of 5 bases from V and 3 bases from J, the junction contained 5 bases not matched to a gene. The CDR3 is made up of 14 amino acids. Germline V CDR1 and CDR2: MDHEN, SYDVKM. The CDR3 here is CASSGDSLTDTQYF. For the CDR3, the DNA is TGTGCCAGCAGTGGGGACAGTTTGACAGATACGCAGTATTTT.

CDR3 DNA sequence: TGCGCCAGCAGCTTGGGGGTCGGGAGCTCTGGAAACACCATATATTTT. Protein sequence: CASSLGVGSSGNTIYF. The genes are TRBV5-1 and TRBJ1-3; no clear D gene. Germline values: CDR1 SGHRS, CDR2 YFSETQ. V dropped 0 bases and J dropped 0 bases, with 10 bases sitting between them. The CDR3 consists of 16 residues. Full variable domain (missing parts from reference TRBV5-1 and TRBJ1-3): KAGVTQTPRYLIKTRGQQVTLSCSPISGHRSVSWYQQTPGQGLQFLFEYFSETQRNKGNFPGRFSGRQFSNSRSEMNVSTLELGDSALYLCASSLGVGSSGNTIYFGEGSWLTVV.

This clone turned up a few times. V gene TRBV7-2 combines with J gene TRBJ2-7, with D possibly being TRBD2 (6 bases). This CDR3 comprises 15 residues. V was pared by 4 bases and J by 2 bases, with 15 bases between. CDR1 and CDR2 (germline): SGHTA, FQGNSA. The CDR3 sequence is CASSSGRRAPYEQYF. CDR3 DNA sequence: TGTGCCAGCAGCTCGGGGCGGAGGGCCCCCTACGAGCAGTACTTC.

The chain uses TRBV7-9 and TRBJ2-3; D not certain. This CDR3 spans 13 amino acids. Germline assignment: CDR1 SEHNR and CDR2 FQNEAQ (reference sequence). Trimming cost V 1 base and J 0 bases, with 2 bases left between them. In DNA, the CDR3 is TGTGCCAGCAGCTTAGGGAGCACAGATACGCAGTATTTT. Translation gives CASSLGSTDTQYF. Full variable domain (remainder filled in from reference TRBV7-9 and TRBJ2-3): DTGVSQNPRHKITKRGQNVTFRCDPISEHNRLYWYRQTLGQGPEFLTYFQNEAQLEKSRLLSDRFSAERPKGSFSTLEIQRTEQGDSAMYLCASSLGSTDTQYFGPGTRLTVL.

Of note for this clone: Germline is not matched at one junction end, which may reflect a read error. The chain links TRBV20-1 to TRBJ2-1; D is unclear. The CDR3 totals 11 residues. In germline, CDR1 is DFQATT, CDR2 SNEGSKA (reference sequence). The CDR3, as DNA: TGCAGTGCCAGAGGTCCCCCGGGGCAGTTCTTC. Residues: CSARGPPGQFF.

This clone showed up just a few times. J is TRBJ2-5 and V is TRBV4-2; D is uncertain. Trimming removed 0 bases at V and 2 bases at J, with 13 bases between. The V gene's germline CDR1 is LGHNA and CDR2 YNFKEQ. The CDR3 is 16 residues long. CDR3 sequence (DNA): TGTGCCAGCAGCCAAGATAATCCAGCAGGTCAAGAGACCCAGTACTTC. This gives the protein CASSQDNPAGQETQYF.

The chain is built from TRBV5-4 and TRBJ2-1, with 11 bases identical to TRBD2. Germline V CDR1 and CDR2: SGHNT, YYREEE (reference sequence). This CDR3 comprises 15 residues. V dropped 5 bases and J dropped 4; count of bases not matched to a gene: 5. CDR3: CASSEGLAEYNEQFF. CDR3 DNA sequence: TGTGCCAGCAGTGAGGGACTAGCGGAATACAATGAGCAGTTCTTC.

V usage is TRBV5-8 and J usage is TRBJ1-1; D might be TRBD1 (6 bases). Germline V gene data show CDR1 as SGHTS and CDR2 as YDEGEE. V lost 1 base and J 5 bases, leaving 12 bases between the germline ends. The CDR3 extends over 14 amino acids. CDR3 nucleotide sequence: TGTGCCAGCAGCTTGAGGCAGGGGAGGACTGAAGCTTTCTTT. Protein product: CASSLRQGRTEAFF.

The chain joins TRBV7-8 to TRBJ2-7; 8 bases line up with TRBD2. The CDR3 is 18 residues long. Germline CDR1 is SGHVS and CDR2 is FQNEAQ. J was trimmed by 3 bases and V by 2 bases; bases with no gene match: 15. CDR3 sequence reads: CASSLTSGSLNLFYEQYF. For the CDR3, the DNA is TGTGCCAGCAGCTTAACCAGCGGGAGTCTTAATCTTTTCTACGAGCAGTACTTC.

V and J are TRBV9 and TRBJ1-1; 7 nucleotides match TRBD1. The CDR3 has 13 residues. The trim removed 3 bases at V and 4 bases at J, leaving 3 bases unmatched. Germline CDR1 reads SGDLS; CDR2 reads YYNGEE. Written as DNA, the CDR3 is TGTGCCAGCAGCGCACCAGGGGGCACTGAAGCTTTCTTT. Protein product: CASSAPGGTEAFF. The whole variable domain, remainder taken from reference TRBV9 and TRBJ1-1, is DSGVTQTPKHLITATGQRVTLRCSPRSGDLSVYWYQQSLDQGLQFLIQYYNGEERAKGNILERFSAQQFPDLHSELNLSSLELGDSALYFCASSAPGGTEAFFGQGTRLTVV.

This chain links TRBV5-6 with TRBJ2-5, with D uncertain. CDR1 is SGHDT, CDR2 YYEEEE, per germline. V was cut by 4 bases and J by 5 bases, with 9 bases left in between. CDR3 length: 12 residues. In nucleotides, the CDR3 is TGTGCCAGCAGCCTCCCGTTGGAGACCCAGTACTTC. It specifies CASSLPLETQYF.

By sample share, this clone is medium-sized. The V gene is TRBV6-6, the J gene TRBJ1-1; TRBD1 matches at 10 bases. Germline V gene data show CDR1 as MNHNY and CDR2 as SVGAGI (reference sequence). This CDR3 has 14 residues. V lost 6 bases to trimming and J lost 9 bases; unmatched junction nucleotides: 10. CDR3 sequence reads: CASSPGTGDDKAFF. The CDR3 DNA sequence: TGTGCCAGCAGCCCCGGGACAGGGGATGATAAAGCTTTCTTT.

This chain uses TRBV5-5 with TRBJ2-3; TRBD2 might be the D (5 bases). The CDR3 length is 14 residues. Germline CDR1 SGHKS, CDR2 YYEKEE (reference sequence). V lost 4 bases, J lost 1 base, and 10 bases lay in between. The CDR3 DNA reads as TGTGCCAGCAGCCTCGATAGCGGCACAGATACGCAGTATTTT. It specifies CASSLDSGTDTQYF.

This clone was detected only once. The J gene is TRBJ1-1, the V gene TRBV4-1, with TRBD1 identical over 8 bases. The V gene's germline CDR1 is MGHRA and CDR2 YSYEKL. This CDR3 is 17 amino acids long. V gave up 1 base and J gave up 3 bases; unmatched junction bases: 10. CDR3 bases: TGCGCCAGCAGCCAAGGTCAGGGGGCCCGGAGGGACACTGAAGCTTTCTTT. The encoded protein is CASSQGQGARRDTEAFF.

In its sample, this clone was seen a few times. The gene calls are TRBV5-4 and TRBJ2-7; 11 bases map to TRBD2. Trimming removed 4 bases from V and 4 bases from J; junction bases left unmatched: 4. The germline gives CDR1 SGHNT, CDR2 YYREEE (reference sequence). The CDR3 sequence is 14 residues long. This CDR3 is CASSATSGGYEQYF. CDR3 nucleotide sequence: TGTGCCAGCAGCGCCACTAGCGGGGGTTACGAGCAGTACTTC.

This clone was counted only a few times. The CDR3 sequence: CASSSPGTGVYF. CDR3 bases: TGTGCCAGCAGTTCCCCCGGGACAGGGGTTTACTTC. The V gene is TRBV6-1, the J gene TRBJ2-7; 10 nucleotides align to TRBD1. The CDR3 contains 12 residues. With 5 bases clipped from V and 13 bases from J, the junction kept 8 bases outside the gene matches. Germline CDR1 and CDR2: MNHNS and SASEGT.

The chain has TRBV10-3 and TRBJ2-5; TRBD2 might be the D (5 bases). CDR1 and CDR2 from the germline V gene are ENHRY and SYGVKD. This CDR3 comprises 14 residues. V was shortened by 8 bases and J by 5 bases, with 18 bases between the two germline ends. The CDR3 is CAIQSGLGPETQYF. The CDR3 nucleotides read TGTGCCATCCAAAGCGGTCTAGGACCTGAGACCCAGTACTTC.

This clone came up once. J is TRBJ2-5 and V is TRBV10-1, with TRBD2 matching over 10 bases. CDR3 length: 15 residues. After removal of 3 bases from V and 1 base from J, the junction contained 2 bases not matched to a gene. CDR1 and CDR2 (germline): WNHNN, SYGVQD (reference sequence). The CDR3 DNA reads as TGCGCCAGCAGTGAACGGACTAGCGGCCAAGAGACCCAGTACTTC. Amino acid sequence: CASSERTSGQETQYF.

V usage is TRBV10-2 and J usage is TRBJ2-7; weak D call: TRBD1 (6 bases). Trimming removed 7 bases from V and 5 bases from J, with 18 bases in between. This CDR3 region has 14 residues. Germline V gives CDR1 WSHSY, CDR2 SAAADI. The CDR3 reads CASTTGTSSDEQYF. The DNA of the CDR3 is TGCGCCAGCACGACCGGGACATCGTCCGACGAGCAGTACTTC.

The chain is built from TRBV10-3 and TRBJ1-4, with 7 bases identical to TRBD1. CDR3 length: 17 amino acids. CDR1 and CDR2 (germline): ENHRY, SYGVKD. The V gene end was trimmed by 4 bases and the J gene end by 3 bases; junction bases not matched to a gene: 11. The CDR3 DNA follows: TGTGCCATCAGTGCTAGAGGGGGCGCTGGGGCTAATGAAAAACTGTTTTTT. Protein product: CAISARGGAGANEKLFF.

The V and J genes are TRBV7-9 and TRBJ2-3; D may be TRBD1 (6 bases). There are 13 residues in the CDR3. The germline V gene has CDR1 SEHNR and CDR2 FQNEAQ (reference sequence). Trimming shortened V by 5 bases and J by 2 bases, and 8 bases separated the two germline ends. In DNA form, the CDR3 reads TGTGCCAGCAGCCAGGGGTTCACAGATACGCAGTATTTT. Residues: CASSQGFTDTQYF.

This chain joins TRBV11-2 and TRBJ1-2, with D possibly matching TRBD1 (6 bases). V gave up 0 bases and J gave up 1 base, with 9 bases separating them. Germline V gene data show CDR1 as SGHAT and CDR2 as FQNNGV. This CDR3 spans 15 amino acids. This CDR3 is CASSLESGVNYGYTF. The CDR3 bases are TGTGCCAGCAGCTTAGAGTCAGGGGTTAACTATGGCTACACCTTC.

The table lists this clone with a few counts. V gene TRBV11-3 combines with J gene TRBJ2-3; 10 nucleotides match TRBD2. This CDR3 has 16 residues. J gave up 2 bases and V 3 bases, and 5 bases lay outside the gene matches. Looked up from germline, CDR1 is SGHNT and CDR2 is YENEEA. The CDR3, as DNA: TGTGCCAGCAGCTTTGTTAGCGGGAGGCCCACAGATACGCAGTATTTT. It encodes CASSFVSGRPTDTQYF.

The DNA for the CDR3 is TGTGCCAGCAGCTTAGTTAACCCCTACGAGCAGTACTTC. Residues: CASSLVNPYEQYF. J is TRBJ2-7 and V is TRBV11-3, with unresolved D. The V end lost 1 base, the J end lost 2 bases, and 6 bases lay between the germline ends. Germline CDR1 reads SGHNT; CDR2 reads YENEEA. The CDR3 spans 13 residues. Full variable domain (outside the CDR3, taken from reference TRBV11-3 and TRBJ2-7): EAGVVQSPRYKIIEKKQPVAFWCNPISGHNTLYWYLQNLGQGPELLIRYENEEAVDDSQLPKDRFSAERLKGVDSTLKIQPAELGDSAVYLCASSLVNPYEQYFGPGTRLTVT.

The chain combines TRBV11-3 with TRBJ2-3; D uncertain. Trimming shortened V by 1 base and J by 0 bases, and 5 bases separated the two germline ends. Germline V gives CDR1 SGHNT, CDR2 YENEEA. CDR3 length equals 14 residues. The CDR3 nucleotides read TGTGCCAGCAGCTTAGCAGCCAGCACAGATACGCAGTATTTT. It translates to CASSLAASTDTQYF.

The genes are TRBV10-2 and TRBJ1-1; 7 bases line up with TRBD1. CDR3 size: 16 residues. Germline CDR1 reads WSHSY; CDR2 reads SAAADI. The V and J ends lost 3 bases and 4 bases, in that order; junction bases with no gene match: 11. The CDR3 is CASSDKLGGRITEAFF. CDR3 sequence (DNA): TGCGCCAGCAGTGACAAGCTAGGGGGCCGGATCACTGAAGCTTTCTTT.

The chain joins TRBV7-2 to TRBJ2-5; no clear D gene. V lost 2 bases to trimming and J lost 3 bases, with 13 bases between them. The germline gives CDR1 SGHTA, CDR2 FQGNSA. This CDR3 has 15 residues. In DNA form, the CDR3 reads TGTGCCAGCAGCTTAATATTAATGGCAGAAGAGACCCAGTACTTC. Encoded protein: CASSLILMAEETQYF.

V and J are TRBV18 and TRBJ1-6; D might be TRBD1 (6 bases). This CDR3 comprises 15 residues. The ends were cut back, 1 base at V and 13 bases at J, with 17 bases in the middle. Germline V gives CDR1 KGHSH, CDR2 LQKENI. CDR3 nucleotides: TGTGCCAGCTCACCACGCACAGGGAGTCTTTCCCCCCTCCACTTT. Encoded protein: CASSPRTGSLSPLHF.